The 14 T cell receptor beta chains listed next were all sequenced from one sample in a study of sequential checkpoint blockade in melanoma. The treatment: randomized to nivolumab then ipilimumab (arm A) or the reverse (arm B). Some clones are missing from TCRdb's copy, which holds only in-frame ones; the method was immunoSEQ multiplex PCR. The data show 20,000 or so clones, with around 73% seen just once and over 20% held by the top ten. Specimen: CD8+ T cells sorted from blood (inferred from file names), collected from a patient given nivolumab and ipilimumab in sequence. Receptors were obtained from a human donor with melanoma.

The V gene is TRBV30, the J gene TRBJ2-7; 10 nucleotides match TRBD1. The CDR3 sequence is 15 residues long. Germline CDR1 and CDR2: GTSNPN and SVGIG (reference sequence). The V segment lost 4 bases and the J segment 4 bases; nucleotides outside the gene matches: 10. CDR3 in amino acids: CAWTLAGQGDYEQYF. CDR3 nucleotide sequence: TGTGCCTGGACTCTTGCCGGACAGGGGGATTACGAGCAGTACTTC.

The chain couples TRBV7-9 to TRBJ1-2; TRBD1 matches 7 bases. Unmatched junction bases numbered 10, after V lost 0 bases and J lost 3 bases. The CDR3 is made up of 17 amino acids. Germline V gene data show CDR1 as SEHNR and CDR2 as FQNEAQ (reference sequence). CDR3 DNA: TGTGCCAGCAGCTTAGCGGGAAGTCAGGGGGTTCACTATGGCTACACCTTC. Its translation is CASSLAGSQGVHYGYTF.

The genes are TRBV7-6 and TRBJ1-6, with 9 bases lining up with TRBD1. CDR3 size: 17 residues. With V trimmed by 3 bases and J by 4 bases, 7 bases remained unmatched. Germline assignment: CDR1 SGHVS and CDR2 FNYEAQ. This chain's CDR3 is CASSLDRGGKYNSPLHF. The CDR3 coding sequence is TGTGCCAGCAGCTTGGACAGGGGCGGAAAATATAATTCACCCCTCCACTTT.

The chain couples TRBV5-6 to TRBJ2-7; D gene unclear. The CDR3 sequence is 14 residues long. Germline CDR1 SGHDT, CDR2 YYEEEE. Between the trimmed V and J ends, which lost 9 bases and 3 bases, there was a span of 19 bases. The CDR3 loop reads CATHSGGVNYEQYF. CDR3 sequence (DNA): TGTGCCACCCACTCTGGCGGAGTCAACTACGAGCAGTACTTC.

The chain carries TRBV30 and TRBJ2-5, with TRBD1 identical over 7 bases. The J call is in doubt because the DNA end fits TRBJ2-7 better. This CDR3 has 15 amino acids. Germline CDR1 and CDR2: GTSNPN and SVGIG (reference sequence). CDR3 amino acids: CAWSVGQGVSYEQYF. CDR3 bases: TGTGCCTGGAGTGTAGGCCAGGGGGTGTCCTACGAGCAGTACTTC.

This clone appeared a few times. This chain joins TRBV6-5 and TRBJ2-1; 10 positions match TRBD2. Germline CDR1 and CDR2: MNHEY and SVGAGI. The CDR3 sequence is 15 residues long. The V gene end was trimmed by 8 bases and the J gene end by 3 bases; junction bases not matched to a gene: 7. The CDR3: CASLFGLADYNEQFF. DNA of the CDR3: TGTGCCAGCCTTTTCGGACTAGCGGACTACAATGAGCAGTTCTTC.

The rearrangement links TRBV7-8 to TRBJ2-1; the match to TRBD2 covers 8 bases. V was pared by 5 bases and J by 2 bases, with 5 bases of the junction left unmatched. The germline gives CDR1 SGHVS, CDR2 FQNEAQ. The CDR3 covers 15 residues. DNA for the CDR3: TGTGCCAGCAGCCCAGCGGGGGCCGCCTACAATGAGCAGTTCTTC. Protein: CASSPAGAAYNEQFF.

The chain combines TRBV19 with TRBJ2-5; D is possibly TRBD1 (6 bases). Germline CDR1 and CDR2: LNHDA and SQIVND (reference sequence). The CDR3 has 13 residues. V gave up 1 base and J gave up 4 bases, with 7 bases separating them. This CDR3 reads CASSIVRGETQYF. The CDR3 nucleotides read TGTGCCAGTAGTATAGTCAGGGGAGAGACCCAGTACTTC.

The CDR3 DNA reads TGTGCCAGCAGTTTCCCGACAGGTCATGAGCAGTTCTTC. Translated: CASSFPTGHEQFF. V is TRBV28 and J is TRBJ2-1; D is possibly TRBD1 (6 bases). The CDR3 totals 13 residues. V shed 3 bases and J shed 8 bases, with 11 bases lying between them. Germline CDR1 is MDHEN and CDR2 is SYDVKM.

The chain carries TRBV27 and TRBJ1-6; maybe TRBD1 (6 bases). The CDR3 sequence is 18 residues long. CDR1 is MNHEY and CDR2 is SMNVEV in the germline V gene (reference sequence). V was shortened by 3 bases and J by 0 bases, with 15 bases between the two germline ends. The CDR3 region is CASSFKHRESSYNSPLHF. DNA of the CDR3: TGTGCCAGCAGTTTTAAGCACAGGGAGAGCTCCTATAATTCACCCCTCCACTTT.

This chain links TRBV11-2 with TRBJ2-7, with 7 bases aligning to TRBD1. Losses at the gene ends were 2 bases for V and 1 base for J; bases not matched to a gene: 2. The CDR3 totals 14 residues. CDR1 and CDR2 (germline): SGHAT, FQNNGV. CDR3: CASSLHRGSYEQYF. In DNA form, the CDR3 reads TGTGCCAGCAGCTTACACAGGGGTTCCTACGAGCAGTACTTC.

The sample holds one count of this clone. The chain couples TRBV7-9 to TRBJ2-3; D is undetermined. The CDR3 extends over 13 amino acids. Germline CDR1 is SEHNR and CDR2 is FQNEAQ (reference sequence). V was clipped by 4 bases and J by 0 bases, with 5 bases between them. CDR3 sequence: CASSSTSTDTQYF. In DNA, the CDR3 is TGTGCCAGCAGCTCTACTAGCACAGATACGCAGTATTTT.

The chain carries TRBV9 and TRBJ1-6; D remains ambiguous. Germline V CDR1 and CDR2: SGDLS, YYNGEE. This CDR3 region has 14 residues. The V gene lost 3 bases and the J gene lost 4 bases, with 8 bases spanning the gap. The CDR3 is CASSGPGYNSPLHF. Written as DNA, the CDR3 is TGTGCCAGCAGCGGCCCGGGATATAATTCACCCCTCCACTTT.

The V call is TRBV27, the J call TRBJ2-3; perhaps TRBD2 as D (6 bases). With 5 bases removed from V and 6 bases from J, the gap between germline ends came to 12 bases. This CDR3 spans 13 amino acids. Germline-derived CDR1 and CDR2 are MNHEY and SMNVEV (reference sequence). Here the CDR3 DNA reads TGTGCCAGCAGTGGGGAGGACGAGGATACGCAGTATTTT. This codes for CASSGEDEDTQYF.